This T cell receptor (beta chain) was profiled in a study of blood T cell repertoires in COVID-19. V gave up 4 bases and J gave up 9 bases; unmatched junction bases: 5. Per the germline V gene, CDR1 is SGHDN and CDR2 is FVKESK. This CDR3 region has 13 residues. TCRdb's copy holds only in-frame clones and misses some; the assay was immunoSEQ multiplex PCR. The sample carries 200,000 to 250,000 clones, about 90% recorded once. The chain couples TRBV14 to TRBJ2-1; TRBD2 aligns across 8 bases. The TCR originated in a woman aged 45-65 years with acute or convalescent COVID-19. Sequencing used peripheral blood. In DNA form, the CDR3 reads TGTGCCAGCAGCCTCGGGGGGGTCCTTGAGCAGTTCTTC. Translation: CASSLGGVLEQFF.